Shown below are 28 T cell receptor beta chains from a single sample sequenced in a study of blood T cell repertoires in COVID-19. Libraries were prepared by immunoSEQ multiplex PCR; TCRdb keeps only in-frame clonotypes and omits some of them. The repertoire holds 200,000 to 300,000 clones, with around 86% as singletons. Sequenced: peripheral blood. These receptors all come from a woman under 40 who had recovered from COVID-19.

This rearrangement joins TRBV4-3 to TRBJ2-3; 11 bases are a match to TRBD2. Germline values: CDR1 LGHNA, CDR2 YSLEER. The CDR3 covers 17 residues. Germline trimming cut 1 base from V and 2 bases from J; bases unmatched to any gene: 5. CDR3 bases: TGCGCCAGCAGCCAAGGGCTAGCGGGGGGCTTCACAGATACGCAGTATTTT. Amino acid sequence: CASSQGLAGGFTDTQYF.

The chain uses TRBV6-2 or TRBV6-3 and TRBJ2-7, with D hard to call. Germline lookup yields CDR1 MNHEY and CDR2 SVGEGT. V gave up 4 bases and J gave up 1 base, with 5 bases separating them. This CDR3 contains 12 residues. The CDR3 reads CASSSRSYEQYF. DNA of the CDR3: TGTGCCAGCAGTTCCCGGTCCTACGAGCAGTACTTC.

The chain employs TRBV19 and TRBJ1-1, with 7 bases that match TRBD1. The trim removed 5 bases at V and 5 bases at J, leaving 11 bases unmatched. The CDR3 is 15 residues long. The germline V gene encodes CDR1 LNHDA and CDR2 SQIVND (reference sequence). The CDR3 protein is CASSPGQAQPTEAFF. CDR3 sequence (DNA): TGTGCCAGTAGTCCCGGACAGGCACAACCGACTGAAGCTTTCTTT.

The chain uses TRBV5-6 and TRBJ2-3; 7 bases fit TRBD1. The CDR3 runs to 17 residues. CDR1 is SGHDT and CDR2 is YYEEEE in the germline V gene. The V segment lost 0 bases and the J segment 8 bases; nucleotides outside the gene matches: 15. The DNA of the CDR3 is TGTGCCAGCAGCTTGGATGTGGAGACAGGGCTCCCGGGTACGCAGTATTTT. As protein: CASSLDVETGLPGTQYF.

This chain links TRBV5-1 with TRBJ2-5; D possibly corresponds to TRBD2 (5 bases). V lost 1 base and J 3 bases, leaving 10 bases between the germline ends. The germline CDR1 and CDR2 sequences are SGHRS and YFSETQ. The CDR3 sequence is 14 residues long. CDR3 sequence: CASSLRRNEETQYF. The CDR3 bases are TGCGCCAGCAGCTTGCGGAGGAACGAAGAGACCCAGTACTTC.

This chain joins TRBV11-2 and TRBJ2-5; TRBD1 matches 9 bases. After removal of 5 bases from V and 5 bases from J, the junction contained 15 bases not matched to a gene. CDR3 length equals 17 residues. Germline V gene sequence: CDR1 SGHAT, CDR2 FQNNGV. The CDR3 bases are TGTGCCAGCAGCATCGCGGCGTTGGGACAGGGACGCGAGACCCAGTACTTC. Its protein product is CASSIAALGQGRETQYF. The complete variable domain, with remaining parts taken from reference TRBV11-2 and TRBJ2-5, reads EAGVAQSPRYKIIEKRQSVAFWCNPISGHATLYWYQQILGQGPKLLIQFQNNGVVDDSQLPKDRFSAERLKGVDSTLKIQPAKLEDSAVYLCASSIAALGQGRETQYFGPGTRLLVL.

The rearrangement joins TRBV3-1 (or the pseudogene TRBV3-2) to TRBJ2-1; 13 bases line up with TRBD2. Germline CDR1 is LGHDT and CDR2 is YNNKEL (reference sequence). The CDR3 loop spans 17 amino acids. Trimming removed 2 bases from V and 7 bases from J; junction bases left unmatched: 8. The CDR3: CASSQRLGLAGVNEQFF. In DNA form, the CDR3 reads TGTGCCAGCAGCCAACGACTCGGACTAGCGGGGGTAAATGAGCAGTTCTTC.

In nucleotides, the CDR3 is TGCAGCGTCAGACAGGGGGCGTTCACTGAAGCTTTCTTT. Encoded protein: CSVRQGAFTEAFF. V usage is TRBV29-1 and J usage is TRBJ1-1; TRBD1 matches at 10 bases. Losses at the gene ends were 6 bases for V and 4 bases for J; bases not matched to a gene: 5. The CDR3 consists of 13 residues. Germline loops: CDR1 SQVTM, CDR2 ANQGSEA.

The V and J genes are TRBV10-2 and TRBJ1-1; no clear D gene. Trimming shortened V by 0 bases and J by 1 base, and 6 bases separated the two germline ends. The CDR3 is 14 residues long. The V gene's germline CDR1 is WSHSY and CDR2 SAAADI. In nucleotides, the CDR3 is TGCGCCAGCAGTGAGTCGGCCTGGAACACTGAAGCTTTCTTT. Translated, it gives CASSESAWNTEAFF.

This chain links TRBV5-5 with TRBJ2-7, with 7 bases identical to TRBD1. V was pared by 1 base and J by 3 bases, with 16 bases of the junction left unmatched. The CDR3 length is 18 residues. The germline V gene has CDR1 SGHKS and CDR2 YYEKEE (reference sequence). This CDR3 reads CASSLLPVGQGVFYEQYF. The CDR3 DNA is TGTGCCAGCAGCTTGTTACCGGTTGGGCAGGGGGTTTTCTACGAGCAGTACTTC.

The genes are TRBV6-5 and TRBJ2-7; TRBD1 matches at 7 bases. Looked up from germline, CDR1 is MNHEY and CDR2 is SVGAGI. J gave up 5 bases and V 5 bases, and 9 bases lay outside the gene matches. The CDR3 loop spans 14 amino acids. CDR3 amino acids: CASSPDREYDEQYF. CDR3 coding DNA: TGTGCCAGCAGTCCCGACAGGGAATACGACGAGCAGTACTTC.

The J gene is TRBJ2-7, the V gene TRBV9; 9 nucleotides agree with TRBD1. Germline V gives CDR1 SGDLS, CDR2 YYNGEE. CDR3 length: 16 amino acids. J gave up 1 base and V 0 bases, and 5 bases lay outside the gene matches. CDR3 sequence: CASSVGGQGLSYEQYF. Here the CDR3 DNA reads TGTGCCAGCAGCGTAGGGGGACAGGGATTGTCCTACGAGCAGTACTTC.

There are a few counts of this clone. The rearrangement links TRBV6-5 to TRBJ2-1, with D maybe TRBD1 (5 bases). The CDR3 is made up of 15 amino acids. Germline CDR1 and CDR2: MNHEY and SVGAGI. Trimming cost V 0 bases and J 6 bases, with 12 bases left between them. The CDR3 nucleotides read TGTGCCAGCAGTTACTCGACAGCCCCGTCCAATGAGCAGTTCTTC. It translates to CASSYSTAPSNEQFF.

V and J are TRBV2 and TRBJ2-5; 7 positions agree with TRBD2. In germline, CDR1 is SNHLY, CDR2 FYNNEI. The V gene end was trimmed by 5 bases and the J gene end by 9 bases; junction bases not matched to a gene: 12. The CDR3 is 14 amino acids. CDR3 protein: CASSPGPSGVSQYF. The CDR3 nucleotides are TGTGCCAGCAGTCCTGGCCCTAGCGGTGTGTCCCAGTACTTC.

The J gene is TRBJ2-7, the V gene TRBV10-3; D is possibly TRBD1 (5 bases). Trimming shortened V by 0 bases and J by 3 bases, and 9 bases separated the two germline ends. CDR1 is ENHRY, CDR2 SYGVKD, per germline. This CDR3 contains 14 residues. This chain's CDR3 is CAISESTAYYEQYF. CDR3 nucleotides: TGTGCCATCAGTGAGTCGACAGCCTACTACGAGCAGTACTTC.

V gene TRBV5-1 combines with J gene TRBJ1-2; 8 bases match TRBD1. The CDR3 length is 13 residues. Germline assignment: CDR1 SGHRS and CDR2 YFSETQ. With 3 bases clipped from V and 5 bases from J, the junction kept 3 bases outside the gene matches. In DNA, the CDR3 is TGCGCCAGCAGCTCGACAGGGGCTTATGGCTACACCTTC. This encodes CASSSTGAYGYTF.

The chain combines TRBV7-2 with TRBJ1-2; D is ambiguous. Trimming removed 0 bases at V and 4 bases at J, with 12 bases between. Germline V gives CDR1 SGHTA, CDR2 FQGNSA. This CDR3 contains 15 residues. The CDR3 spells CASSLASNTPYGYTF. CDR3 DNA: TGTGCCAGCAGCTTAGCGTCGAACACCCCCTATGGCTACACCTTC.

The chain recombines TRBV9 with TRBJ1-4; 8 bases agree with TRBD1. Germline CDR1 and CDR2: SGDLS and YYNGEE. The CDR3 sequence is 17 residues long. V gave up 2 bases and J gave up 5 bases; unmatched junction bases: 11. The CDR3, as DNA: TGTGCCAGCAGCGTGTGGGGGACAGGACATGGGAATGAAAAACTGTTTTTT. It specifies CASSVWGTGHGNEKLFF.

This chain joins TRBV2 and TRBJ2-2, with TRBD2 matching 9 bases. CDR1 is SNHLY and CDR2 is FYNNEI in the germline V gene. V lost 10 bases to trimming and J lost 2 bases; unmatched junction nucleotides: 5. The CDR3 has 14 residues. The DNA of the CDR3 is TGTGCCACCATGGGACTAGCAAACACCGGGGAGCTGTTTTTT. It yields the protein CATMGLANTGELFF.

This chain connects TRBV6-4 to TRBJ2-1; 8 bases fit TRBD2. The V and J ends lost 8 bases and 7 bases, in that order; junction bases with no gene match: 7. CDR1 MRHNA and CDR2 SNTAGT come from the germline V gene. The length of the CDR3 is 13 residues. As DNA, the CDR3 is TGTGCCAGCGGGCTCGGGGGGGCAAATGAGCAGTTCTTC. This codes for CASGLGGANEQFF.

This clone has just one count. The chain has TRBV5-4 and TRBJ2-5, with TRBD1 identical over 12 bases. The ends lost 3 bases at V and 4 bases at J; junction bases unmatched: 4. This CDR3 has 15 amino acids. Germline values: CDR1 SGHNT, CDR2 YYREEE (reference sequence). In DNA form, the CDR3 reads TGTGCCAGCAGCTCGAGGGACAGGGGGCGAGAGACCCAGTACTTC. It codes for CASSSRDRGRETQYF. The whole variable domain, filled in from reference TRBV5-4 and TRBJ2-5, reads ETGVTQSPTHLIKTRGQQVTLRCSSQSGHNTVSWYQQALGQGPQFIFQYYREEENGRGNFPPRFSGLQFPNYSSELNVNALELDDSALYLCASSSRDRGRETQYFGPGTRLLVL.

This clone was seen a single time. The CDR3 region has the DNA TGTGCCAGCAGCTTAGCGGGGGGGGTAAATACGCAGTATTTT. Protein sequence: CASSLAGGVNTQYF. This chain uses TRBV7-2 with TRBJ2-3; 7 positions match TRBD2. The CDR3 is 14 residues long. In germline, CDR1 is SGHTA, CDR2 FQGNSA. The V and J ends lost 0 bases and 7 bases, in that order; junction bases with no gene match: 4.

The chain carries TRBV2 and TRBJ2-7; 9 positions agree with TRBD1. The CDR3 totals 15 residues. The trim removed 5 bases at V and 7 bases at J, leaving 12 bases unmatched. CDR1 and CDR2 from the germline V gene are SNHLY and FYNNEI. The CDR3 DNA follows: TGTGCCAGCAGTCCTATAACGGGACAGGGAAAAGAGCAGTACTTC. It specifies CASSPITGQGKEQYF.

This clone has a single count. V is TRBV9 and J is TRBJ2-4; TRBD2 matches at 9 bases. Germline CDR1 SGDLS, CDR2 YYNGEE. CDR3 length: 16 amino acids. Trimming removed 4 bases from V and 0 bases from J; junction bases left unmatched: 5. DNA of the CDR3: TGTGCCAGCAGCCCGAGCGGGGGGTTAGCCAAAAACATTCAGTACTTC. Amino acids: CASSPSGGLAKNIQYF.

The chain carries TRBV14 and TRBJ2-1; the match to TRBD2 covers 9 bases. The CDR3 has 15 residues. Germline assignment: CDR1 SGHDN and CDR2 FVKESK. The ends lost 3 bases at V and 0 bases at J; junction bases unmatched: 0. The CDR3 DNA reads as TGTGCCAGCAGCCATAGCGGGAGCTCCTACAATGAGCAGTTCTTC. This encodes CASSHSGSSYNEQFF.

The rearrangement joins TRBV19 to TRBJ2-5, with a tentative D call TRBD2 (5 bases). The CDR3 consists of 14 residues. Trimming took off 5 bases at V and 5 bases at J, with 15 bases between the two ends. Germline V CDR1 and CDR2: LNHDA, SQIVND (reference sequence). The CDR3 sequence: CASSPGRGRETQYF. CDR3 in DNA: TGTGCCAGTAGTCCGGGTCGGGGTAGGGAGACCCAGTACTTC.

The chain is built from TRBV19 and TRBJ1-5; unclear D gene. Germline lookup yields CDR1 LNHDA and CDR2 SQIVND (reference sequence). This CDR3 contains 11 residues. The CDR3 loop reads CAGVRRVPQHF. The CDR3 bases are TGTGCAGGCGTCAGGAGGGTCCCCCAGCATTTT.

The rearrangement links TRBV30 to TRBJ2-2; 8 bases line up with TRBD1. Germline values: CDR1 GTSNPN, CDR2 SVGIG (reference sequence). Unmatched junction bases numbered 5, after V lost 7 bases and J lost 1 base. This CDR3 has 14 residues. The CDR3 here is CASITGGNTGELFF. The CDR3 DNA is TGTGCCTCAATTACAGGGGGGAACACCGGGGAGCTGTTTTTT.